A single sample gave rise to the 26 T cell receptor beta chains below, sequenced in a study of blood T cell repertoires in COVID-19. Assay: immunoSEQ multiplex PCR; the TCRdb copy retains only in-frame clones and omits some. The sample holds 65,000 to 80,000 clones, about four fifths seen once. Sample: peripheral blood. These receptors were obtained from a man aged 45-60 years with acute or convalescent COVID-19.

The J gene is TRBJ1-2, the V gene TRBV12-3 or TRBV12-4, with 9 bases lining up with TRBD1. This CDR3 is 11 amino acids long. Trimming cost V 8 bases and J 13 bases; bases outside gene matches: 8. CDR3 protein: CASRDRVLATF. The CDR3 DNA follows: TGTGCCAGCCGGGACAGGGTTTTAGCCACCTTC.

The chain has TRBV7-8 and TRBJ1-1, with D possibly TRBD1 on 6 matching bases. The CDR3 sequence is 19 residues long. The V gene's germline CDR1 is SGHVS and CDR2 FQNEAQ. The ends were cut back, 3 bases at V and 0 bases at J, with 23 bases in the middle. The CDR3 loop reads CASSFGMVGADPLNTEAFF. The CDR3 nucleotides read TGTGCCAGCAGCTTTGGGATGGTGGGGGCCGACCCTTTGAACACTGAAGCTTTCTTT.

The V and J genes are TRBV6-1 and TRBJ2-7, with 11 bases aligning to TRBD1. Germline values: CDR1 MNHNS, CDR2 SASEGT. CDR3 length: 15 amino acids. J gave up 1 base and V 6 bases, and 5 bases lay outside the gene matches. For the CDR3, the DNA is TGTGCCAGCAGACCTGGACAGGGGGCTTCCTACGAGCAGTACTTC. Its protein is CASRPGQGASYEQYF.

This rearrangement joins TRBV10-3 to TRBJ1-1; tentative D call: TRBD1 (5 bases). Trimming shortened V by 10 bases and J by 11 bases, and 17 bases separated the two germline ends. CDR1 is ENHRY, CDR2 SYGVKD, per germline. The CDR3 consists of 11 residues. CDR3 in amino acids: CATGAGSAAFF. The CDR3 DNA is TGTGCCACCGGAGCAGGGTCTGCGGCTTTCTTT.

This chain connects TRBV5-1 to TRBJ2-3, with a possible D match to TRBD2 (5 bases). CDR3 length: 16 residues. Germline lookup yields CDR1 SGHRS and CDR2 YFSETQ. Trimming pared 6 bases from V and 2 bases from J, leaving 19 bases between. CDR3 residues: CASKGGSATFTDTQYF. CDR3 DNA sequence: TGCGCCAGCAAAGGAGGTAGCGCAACCTTCACAGATACGCAGTATTTT.

This clone occurred once. This chain links TRBV30 with TRBJ1-1; perhaps TRBD1 as D (6 bases). This CDR3 is 14 amino acids long. The V and J ends lost 4 bases and 0 bases respectively, with 12 bases between them. Germline V lookup: CDR1 GTSNPN, CDR2 SVGIG (reference sequence). The CDR3, as DNA: TGTGCCTGGACCCAGACAGGACTGAACACTGAAGCTTTCTTT. Translation: CAWTQTGLNTEAFF.

The rearrangement links TRBV6-2 or TRBV6-3 to TRBJ1-2; maybe TRBD1 (5 bases). V lost 2 bases and J lost 4, with 11 bases in between. Germline CDR1 is MNHEY and CDR2 is SVGEGT. CDR3 length equals 14 residues. The CDR3, as DNA: TGTGCCAGCAGTTACCTCGCGGGGGGCTATGGCTACACCTTC. Amino acid sequence: CASSYLAGGYGYTF.

The table lists this clone with a few counts. The chain carries TRBV7-9 and TRBJ1-2; 9 nucleotides line up with TRBD1. Trimming at V came to 7 bases and at J to 4 bases, leaving 7 bases not matched to a gene. Germline CDR1 SEHNR, CDR2 FQNEAQ (reference sequence). The CDR3 spans 14 residues. The DNA of the CDR3 is TGTGCCAGCAATAGGGACAGGGCTGGCTATGGCTACACCTTC. It specifies CASNRDRAGYGYTF.

This clone was seen just once. V gene TRBV20-1 combines with J gene TRBJ2-5, with D perhaps matching TRBD1 (5 bases). Trimming stripped 3 bases from V and 3 bases from J, with 14 bases between. Germline V gene sequence: CDR1 DFQATT, CDR2 SNEGSKA (reference sequence). The CDR3 sequence is 14 residues long. The CDR3 sequence: CSASRGSTKETQYF. The CDR3 nucleotides are TGCAGTGCTAGTAGGGGAAGCACGAAAGAGACCCAGTACTTC.

The genes are TRBV5-6 and TRBJ1-2; 10 positions match TRBD1. The length of the CDR3 is 15 residues. Germline V gene lookup returns CDR1 SGHDT and CDR2 YYEEEE. The V segment lost 0 bases and the J segment 4 bases; nucleotides outside the gene matches: 3. DNA for the CDR3: TGTGCCAGCAGCTTGGGGACAGGGGGTGGCTATGGCTACACCTTC. Its protein product is CASSLGTGGGYGYTF.

This rearrangement joins TRBV23-1 to TRBJ2-5; 9 bases fit TRBD1. TRBV23-1 is an ORF, and what it does is uncertain. There are 16 residues in the CDR3. V shed 2 bases and J 0 bases; nucleotides not matched to a gene: 4. The CDR3, as DNA: TGCGCCAGCAGTCAAGAAGGACAGGGGTACCAAGAGACCCAGTACTTC. Encoded protein: CASSQEGQGYQETQYF.

The gene calls are TRBV4-3 and TRBJ2-1; 7 bases fit TRBD1. The CDR3 covers 14 residues. Germline CDR1 is LGHNA and CDR2 is YSLEER. J lost 15 bases, V lost 0 bases, and 11 bases had no gene match. CDR3 amino acids: CASSQDRRGQVRFF. As DNA, the CDR3 is TGCGCCAGCAGCCAAGATAGAAGGGGGCAGGTGAGGTTCTTC.

This chain joins TRBV5-4 and TRBJ2-7; D is perhaps TRBD1 (6 bases). The CDR3 is 12 residues long. Trimming took off 2 bases at V and 4 bases at J, with 7 bases between the two ends. Germline CDR1 SGHNT, CDR2 YYREEE (reference sequence). CDR3 sequence reads: CASSFQGYEQYF. The CDR3 DNA reads TGTGCCAGCAGCTTCCAGGGGTACGAGCAGTACTTC. Full variable domain (outside the CDR3, taken from reference TRBV5-4 and TRBJ2-7): ETGVTQSPTHLIKTRGQQVTLRCSSQSGHNTVSWYQQALGQGPQFIFQYYREEENGRGNFPPRFSGLQFPNYSSELNVNALELDDSALYLCASSFQGYEQYFGPGTRLTVT.

J is TRBJ2-7 and V is TRBV9; D gene ambiguous. The germline CDR1 and CDR2 sequences are SGDLS and YYNGEE. The V gene lost 0 bases and the J gene lost 0 bases, with 7 bases spanning the gap. This CDR3 is built from 14 residues. The CDR3 reads CASSVGPNSYEQYF. CDR3 DNA sequence: TGTGCCAGCAGCGTAGGGCCGAACTCCTACGAGCAGTACTTC.

This clone was observed a single time. Written as DNA, the CDR3 is TGTGCCAGCAGCCTAGGGAGGTCCGCCGTTCGGGGCACTGAAGCTTTCTTT. Encoded protein: CASSLGRSAVRGTEAFF. V gene TRBV5-4 combines with J gene TRBJ1-1; unclear D gene. This CDR3 has 17 residues. From germline, CDR1 is SGHNT and CDR2 YYREEE (reference sequence). Trimming removed 4 bases at V and 4 bases at J, with 23 bases between.

V and J are TRBV19 and TRBJ2-1, with D possibly TRBD1 on 6 matching bases. The CDR3 spans 18 residues. Germline V gene sequence: CDR1 LNHDA, CDR2 SQIVND (reference sequence). The V end was cut by 4 bases, the J end by 6 bases, with 25 bases between. The CDR3 loop is CASSKRTAYSGFANEQFF. CDR3 DNA: TGTGCCAGTAGTAAGCGGACAGCTTATAGTGGATTTGCCAATGAGCAGTTCTTC.

The chain uses TRBV12-3 or TRBV12-4 and TRBJ2-1, with D tentatively TRBD2 (6 bases). The V gene lost 2 bases and the J gene lost 10 bases, with 6 bases spanning the gap. The CDR3 contains 11 residues. The CDR3 here is CASSLRGEQFF. CDR3 in DNA: TGTGCCAGCAGTTTACGGGGGGAGCAGTTCTTC.

This chain joins TRBV5-1 and TRBJ2-7, with 9 bases that match TRBD2. With 4 bases clipped from V and 2 bases from J, the junction kept 13 bases outside the gene matches. The CDR3 totals 17 residues. Germline V CDR1 and CDR2: SGHRS, YFSETQ. The CDR3 is CASSPWTSAPRTYEQYF. In nucleotides, the CDR3 is TGCGCCAGCAGCCCGTGGACTAGCGCCCCAAGGACCTACGAGCAGTACTTC.

The chain employs TRBV6-5 and TRBJ1-5; D not certain. The CDR3 has 10 residues. Germline CDR1 and CDR2: MNHEY and SVGAGI. V dropped 10 bases and J dropped 5 bases, with 6 bases sitting between them. The CDR3 reads CATGDQPQHF. CDR3 sequence (DNA): TGTGCCACCGGGGATCAGCCCCAGCATTTT.

The V call is TRBV15, the J call TRBJ2-7; 16 bases line up with TRBD2. The junction had 13 bases not matched to a gene; V was cut back by 4 bases and J by 4 bases. CDR3 size: 19 residues. Germline V gene sequence: CDR1 LNHNV, CDR2 YYDKDF (reference sequence). The CDR3 DNA sequence: TGTGCCACCAGCATTACGGGACTAGCGGGAGGGCCGTCGGGTTACGAGCAGTACTTC. This codes for CATSITGLAGGPSGYEQYF.

This clone was counted between two and nine times. The genes are TRBV18 and TRBJ1-2, with D maybe TRBD1 (6 bases). This CDR3 region has 15 residues. Trimming removed 2 bases at V and 9 bases at J, with 19 bases between. The germline V gene encodes CDR1 KGHSH and CDR2 LQKENI. CDR3 residues: CASSPTIGTGISYTF. The CDR3, as DNA: TGTGCCAGCTCACCAACTATAGGAACAGGGATAAGCTACACCTTC.

The genes are TRBV19 and TRBJ1-5; no clear D. The CDR3 is 15 amino acids. Germline V lookup: CDR1 LNHDA, CDR2 SQIVND (reference sequence). V gave up 3 bases and J gave up 2 bases, with 11 bases separating them. Here the CDR3 reads CASSIFSNGNQPQHF. The CDR3, as DNA: TGTGCCAGTAGTATCTTCAGTAACGGCAATCAGCCCCAGCATTTT.

This clone showed up just a few times. The CDR3 coding sequence is TGTGCCAGCAGTTATACACACGATAGCAATCAGCCCCAGCATTTT. As protein: CASSYTHDSNQPQHF. This rearrangement joins TRBV6-5 to TRBJ1-5, with D unresolved. The CDR3 spans 15 residues. The germline V and J ends were trimmed by 3 bases and 0 bases, with 9 bases remaining between them. Germline assignment: CDR1 MNHEY and CDR2 SVGAGI.

This clone has only one observation. The rearrangement uses TRBV5-6 and TRBJ2-3; 9 bases align to TRBD2. This CDR3 spans 15 amino acids. The J segment lost 2 bases and the V segment lost 1 base, leaving 2 bases of the junction unmatched. Looked up from germline, CDR1 is SGHDT and CDR2 is YYEEEE. The DNA for the CDR3 is TGTGCCAGCAGCTTGCGACTAGCGGTCACAGATACGCAGTATTTT. Translating gives CASSLRLAVTDTQYF.

This clone was seen only once. This sequence joins TRBV5-5 and TRBJ1-2; no definite D call. CDR1 and CDR2 from the germline V gene are SGHKS and YYEKEE (reference sequence). The CDR3 sequence is 16 residues long. V shed 1 base and J shed 0 bases, with 13 bases lying between them. CDR3 amino acids: CASSLLSEGSNYGYTF. CDR3 in DNA: TGTGCCAGCAGCTTGCTCTCCGAGGGCTCTAACTATGGCTACACCTTC. Based on the CDR3 plus reference TRBV5-5 and TRBJ1-2, the full variable domain is DAGVTQSPTHLIKTRGQQVTLRCSPISGHKSVSWYQQVLGQGPQFIFQYYEKEERGRGNFPDRFSARQFPNYSSELNVNALLLGDSALYLCASSLLSEGSNYGYTFGSGTRLTVV.

The CDR3 nucleotides are TGTGCCAGCAGTAGGACAGGAGCCGATAATGAAAAACTGTTTTTT. This codes for CASSRTGADNEKLFF. The chain is built from TRBV2 and TRBJ1-4; TRBD1 matches at 7 bases. CDR3 length: 15 residues. Trimming removed 5 bases from V and 4 bases from J; junction bases left unmatched: 7. Per the germline V gene, CDR1 is SNHLY and CDR2 is FYNNEI.